These 4 T cell receptor beta chains were all obtained from the same sample, sequenced in a study of blood T cell repertoires in COVID-19. Sequenced by immunoSEQ multiplex PCR; TCRdb stores in-frame clones only, minus some. The repertoire holds about 54,000 clones, with roughly 86% as singletons. The sample consisted of peripheral blood. The receptors here all came from a man in his 60s with active COVID-19.

The rearrangement uses TRBV2 and TRBJ1-6; no reliable D call. The germline V and J ends were trimmed by 3 bases and 9 bases, with 9 bases remaining between them. This CDR3 has 13 amino acids. Germline V CDR1 and CDR2: SNHLY, FYNNEI. The DNA for the CDR3 is TGTGCCAGCAGTGACGGGAACATTTCACCCCTCCACTTT. It encodes CASSDGNISPLHF.

This chain joins TRBV15 and TRBJ1-2; TRBD1 aligns across 9 bases. V was clipped by 3 bases and J by 0 bases; unmatched bases: 2. Germline CDR1 LNHNV, CDR2 YYDKDF (reference sequence). The CDR3 has 15 residues. CDR3 in DNA: TGTGCCACCAGCAGGGGGGACAGGGCTAACTATGGCTACACCTTC. Amino acid sequence: CATSRGDRANYGYTF.

The chain uses TRBV10-3 and TRBJ2-3; D gene uncertain. Trimming left V 8 bases short and J 4 bases short, with 13 bases between. The CDR3 has 13 residues. Germline V gene lookup returns CDR1 ENHRY and CDR2 SYGVKD. As DNA, the CDR3 is TGTGCCATCGCCTCGCATGGCCCAGATACGCAGTATTTT. This encodes CAIASHGPDTQYF.

The chain is built from TRBV18 and TRBJ1-3, with 10 bases aligning to TRBD1. The CDR3 has 17 amino acids. Germline V CDR1 and CDR2: KGHSH, LQKENI. Trimming at V came to 3 bases and at J to 0 bases, leaving 5 bases not matched to a gene. The CDR3 DNA follows: TGTGCCAGCTCACCCGGACAGGGGGGTTACTCTGGAAACACCATATATTTT. Residues: CASSPGQGGYSGNTIYF.